The clone carrying this T cell receptor beta chain has a count of ten or more. Its antigen is unknown. This entry is derived from a study of T cells after yellow fever vaccination. As for the study in general: It was SMART-Seq v4 Ultra Low Input that prepared the fractions with low cell numbers.

The study, taken as a whole, reports: Shared CD4/CD8 clonotypes were a small share, likely from convergent recombination.

From the 5' RACE reads, TCRdb called clonotypes with MiXCR, one entry per CDR3 protein. The sample yields about 130,000 distinct CDR3 sequences, more than 6% seen once. There are 17 residues in the CDR3. V dropped 2 bases and J dropped 2; count of bases not matched to a gene: 7. Per the germline V gene, CDR1 is LGHNA and CDR2 is YSLEER. Sample: CD4+ T cells sorted from PBMCs, taken more than 8 days after the first yellow fever vaccination. This chain connects TRBV4-3 to TRBJ2-3, with 10 bases identical to TRBD1. This receptor was taken from a man aged 18 to 29 who received the YFV17D yellow fever vaccine. The CDR3 sequence: CASSQLTGTGVTDTQYF. DNA for the CDR3: TGCGCCAGCAGCCAACTTACCGGGACAGGGGTCACAGATACGCAGTATTTT.